The text below deals with one T cell receptor beta chain. Its specificity is unknown. These data come from a study of T cells in Graves' hyperthyroidism and ophthalmopathy. Newly diagnosed patients aged 18 to 65 had hyperthyroidism of under 2 months' duration. Diagnoses were made from clinical symptoms, serum measures (thyroxine and TRAb), thyroid ultrasound and orbital computed tomography. With 3 bases removed from V and 3 bases from J, the gap between germline ends came to 12 bases. The CDR3 loop spans 14 amino acids. The germline V gene encodes CDR1 SEHNR and CDR2 FQNEAQ (reference sequence). Study-level results: Separation of ophthalmopathy from stable hyperthyroidism was achieved by a 13 V-J model.

Amplification targeted TCR beta CDR3 regions from RNA transcripts. The primer set for the first-round RT-PCR of the TCR CDR3 was HTBI. TCRdb processed the multiplex PCR reads anew with MiXCR; each CDR3 protein has one entry. The sample carries around 540,000 distinct CDR3 sequences, approximately 44% recorded once. The specimen was peripheral blood or thyroid tissue (not recorded which). The chain has TRBV7-9 and TRBJ2-7; the D gene is possibly TRBD2 (7 bases). The sequence came from a young woman with Graves' hyperthyroidism. CDR3 loop: CASSFNRDYYEQYF. The CDR3 bases are TGTGCCAGCAGCTTCAACAGGGACTACTACGAGCAGTACTTC.